This TCR beta chain derives from a study of blood T cell repertoires in COVID-19. Overall study context: The samples span acute and convalescent COVID-19 from the United States, Italy and Spain.

Germline loops: CDR1 MDHEN, CDR2 SYDVKM. V lost 5 bases and J lost 3; bases outside the gene matches: 4. The CDR3 loop spans 14 amino acids. Original methodology: Nucleated cell counts were estimated from reference gene primer amplification. Produced via immunoSEQ multiplex PCR; TCRdb's table is partial and in-frame only. D and trimming were read from the DNA, whereas the V and J calls and clone size are those reported in that table. The data show about 190,000 clones, roughly 84% seen once. Participant reports of clinical history set cohort assignment. Donors in Cohort 3 who had recovered were those with two negative PCRs, healthcare professional clearance, or resolution of their symptoms.

Sequenced input: PBMCs or T cells enriched from blood (not recorded which). The genes are TRBV28 and TRBJ1-5; TRBD1 matches at 7 bases. The source is a woman in her thirties who had recovered from COVID-19. CDR3 sequence reads: CASSLTGINQPQHF. In nucleotides, the CDR3 is TGTGCCAGCAGTCTGACAGGGATCAATCAGCCCCAGCATTTT.